The rows below give T cell receptor beta chains drawn from one sample of a study of cytomegalovirus exposure and HLA in healthy donors. The protocol was immunoSEQ multiplex PCR, while the TCRdb copy is restricted to in-frame clones and leaves out a portion. The data contain over 110,000 clones, around 77% of them singletons. The sample was PBMCs. The origin of the receptors is a man aged 18 to 29 in good health and CMV-seronegative. CDR3s include the opening cysteine and the closing phenylalanine or tryptophan. D genes are given only for firm matches. Size values are once, few and many counts, or a class for expanded clones, and some rows have none.

CDR3 protein	CDR3 DNA	V gene	J gene	D gene	clone size
CASSTRLFGYTF	TGTGCCAGCAGCACCCGACTTTTTGGCTACACCTTC	TRBV7-8	TRBJ1-2	NA	NA
CASSLAGQGVYANTGELFF	TGCGCCAGCAGCCTCGCGGGACAGGGGGTATATGCGAACACCGGGGAGCTGTTTTTT	TRBV5-1	TRBJ2-2	TRBD1	NA
CASSWTGDFTEAFF	TGTGCCAGCAGTTGGACAGGGGATTTCACTGAAGCTTTCTTT	TRBV6-6	TRBJ1-1	TRBD1	few
CASSVTGGQGNEKLFF	TGTGCCAGCAGCGTAACGGGGGGACAGGGGAACGAAAAACTGTTTTTT	TRBV9	TRBJ1-4	TRBD1	NA
CASSKRESGANVLTF	TGTGCCAGCAGCAAACGGGAATCTGGGGCCAACGTCCTGACTTTC	TRBV13	TRBJ2-6	NA	NA
CASSLYRQRVSNIQYF	TGTGCCAGCAGCTTATACCGACAGCGGGTTTCAAACATTCAGTACTTC	TRBV7-2	TRBJ2-4	NA	NA
CASSLYTAQGIVGNEKLFF	TGCGCCAGCAGCTTGTACACGGCCCAGGGGATCGTCGGTAATGAAAAACTGTTTTTT	TRBV5-1	TRBJ1-4	NA	NA
CASSEADITYEQYF	TGTGCCAGCAGTGAAGCGGACATTACCTACGAGCAGTACTTC	TRBV6-1	TRBJ2-7	NA	few
CAWTRAGHNEKLFF	TGTGCCTGGACCAGAGCGGGGCATAATGAAAAACTGTTTTTT	TRBV30	TRBJ1-4	NA	NA
CSVAGGTGAYGYTF	TGCAGCGTTGCAGGCGGGACAGGGGCCTATGGCTACACCTTC	TRBV29-1	TRBJ1-2	TRBD1	NA
CASSDFGTGSNEQYF	TGTGCCAGCAGTGACTTCGGGACAGGGTCCAACGAGCAGTACTTC	TRBV6-5	TRBJ2-7	TRBD1	NA